The 23 T cell receptor beta chains below were found in one sample sequenced in a study of T cell responses to AZD1222 COVID-19 vaccine. Repertoires were generated with immunoSEQ multiplex PCR, while TCRdb's copy carries only in-frame clones and drops some. The repertoire holds about 96,000 clones, with roughly nine tenths as singletons. The source material was peripheral blood, sampled on day 0 of AZD1222 vaccination. The receptors shown here come from an adult in good health.

The rearrangement links TRBV28 to TRBJ2-7, with 7 bases lining up with TRBD1. CDR1 is MDHEN and CDR2 is SYDVKM in the germline V gene. The CDR3 spans 16 residues. After removal of 7 bases from V and 2 bases from J, the junction contained 14 bases not matched to a gene. The CDR3 nucleotides read TGTGCCAGCAATTCTTTAACCGGGACAGCCACCTACGAGCAGTACTTC. Translated: CASNSLTGTATYEQYF.

The chain links TRBV7-9 to TRBJ1-2; the match to TRBD1 covers 9 bases. Per germline, CDR1 SEHNR and CDR2 FQNEAQ (reference sequence). The CDR3 has 13 amino acids. The junction had 1 base not matched to a gene; V was cut back by 4 bases and J by 4 bases. The CDR3 nucleotides read TGTGCCAGCAGCTCGGGACAGGGCTATGGCTACACCTTC. Amino acid sequence: CASSSGQGYGYTF.

This chain links TRBV7-4 with TRBJ2-7; TRBD2 agrees at 10 bases. From germline, CDR1 is SGHVT and CDR2 SQSDAQ. V trimming: 1 base; J trimming: 3 bases; junction bases outside the gene matches: 18. The CDR3 is 20 amino acids. The CDR3 sequence: CASSLEGTSALIVRHYEQYF. CDR3 in DNA: TGTGCCAGCAGCTTAGAGGGGACTAGCGCGTTAATAGTTAGGCACTACGAGCAGTACTTC.

This clone was found once. The J gene is TRBJ1-2, the V gene TRBV30; weak D call: TRBD1 (6 bases). The CDR3 length is 12 residues. Germline values: CDR1 GTSNPN, CDR2 SVGIG (reference sequence). The V end was cut by 3 bases, the J end by 7 bases, with 12 bases between. The CDR3 bases are TGTGCCTGGAGCAAAACAGGGTCTGGCTACACCTTC. Translating gives CAWSKTGSGYTF. Looking up the rest from reference TRBV30 and TRBJ1-2 gives the full variable domain: SQTIHQWPATLVQPVGSPLSLECTVEGTSNPNLYWYRQAAGRGLQLLFYSVGIGQISSEVPQNLSASRPQDRQFILSSKKLLLSDSGFYLCAWSKTGSGYTFGSGTRLTVV.

J is TRBJ1-2 and V is TRBV7-2; D unresolved. Germline CDR1 SGHTA, CDR2 FQGNSA. The germline V and J ends were trimmed by 1 base and 6 bases, with 15 bases remaining between them. This CDR3 comprises 15 residues. The CDR3 DNA reads as TGTGCCAGCAGCTTAGAGCCTCGGCTTAAGAATGGCTACACCTTC. Amino acids: CASSLEPRLKNGYTF.

CDR3 nucleotide sequence: TGCGCCAGCAGCTTGATAGAAACGGCAGGGCCAGATTTTGAAGCTTTCTTT. It codes for CASSLIETAGPDFEAFF. The chain employs TRBV5-1 and TRBJ1-1; D may be TRBD1 (5 bases). V lost 1 base and J 7 bases, leaving 23 bases between the germline ends. CDR3 size: 17 residues. Per germline, CDR1 SGHRS and CDR2 YFSETQ.

This clone was detected a few times. This sequence joins TRBV10-1 and TRBJ1-5; 7 nucleotides line up with TRBD1. CDR1 is WNHNN and CDR2 is SYGVQD in the germline V gene (reference sequence). V lost 8 bases and J lost 3; bases outside the gene matches: 13. The CDR3 extends over 16 amino acids. As DNA, the CDR3 is TGCGCCAGCCCGGAGGGAAACGACAGGGCCAATCAGCCCCAGCATTTT. This gives the protein CASPEGNDRANQPQHF.

This chain connects TRBV19 to TRBJ2-1; 8 bases are shared with TRBD2. In germline, CDR1 is LNHDA, CDR2 SQIVND (reference sequence). CDR3 length: 11 residues. Trimming removed 9 bases from V and 7 bases from J; junction bases left unmatched: 2. This CDR3 reads CASGLANEQFF. DNA for the CDR3: TGTGCCAGCGGACTAGCAAATGAGCAGTTCTTC. The full variable domain, in which reference TRBV19 and TRBJ2-1 provide the parts outside the CDR3, is DGGITQSPKYLFRKEGQNVTLSCEQNLNHDAMYWYRQDPGQGLRLIYYSQIVNDFQKGDIAEGYSVSREKKESFPLTVTSAQKNPTAFYLCASGLANEQFFGPGTRLTVL.

V and J are TRBV12-3 or TRBV12-4 and TRBJ2-7; 9 bases agree with TRBD1. CDR3 length equals 12 residues. Trimming cost V 6 bases and J 4 bases; bases outside gene matches: 1. This CDR3 reads CASRDRGYEQYF. The CDR3 DNA is TGTGCCAGCAGGGACAGGGGATACGAGCAGTACTTC.

The chain employs TRBV19 and TRBJ2-5; possibly TRBD1 or TRBD2 for D (6 bases each). Between the trimmed V and J ends, which lost 5 bases and 5 bases, there was a span of 12 bases. Germline loops: CDR1 LNHDA, CDR2 SQIVND (reference sequence). The CDR3 is 13 amino acids. The DNA for the CDR3 is TGTGCCAGTAGTGAAACAGGGAGGGAGACCCAGTACTTC. It encodes CASSETGRETQYF.

V usage is TRBV5-4 and J usage is TRBJ2-2; D gene unclear. The CDR3 runs 16 residues. CDR1 and CDR2 (germline): SGHNT, YYREEE (reference sequence). V was trimmed by 0 bases and J by 0 bases, leaving 9 bases between them. Written as DNA, the CDR3 is TGTGCCAGCAGCTTGGTTATTCCGGCGAACACCGGGGAGCTGTTTTTT. This sequence encodes CASSLVIPANTGELFF.

The chain links TRBV6-6 to TRBJ2-3; 8 bases map to TRBD2. Germline lookup yields CDR1 MNHNY and CDR2 SVGAGI (reference sequence). The V gene end was trimmed by 6 bases and the J gene end by 6 bases; junction bases not matched to a gene: 8. The CDR3 is made up of 14 amino acids. The CDR3 is CASRVGLAQDTQYF. The CDR3 DNA reads as TGTGCCAGCAGAGTAGGACTAGCTCAGGATACGCAGTATTTT.

The chain uses TRBV29-1 and TRBJ2-1, with D perhaps matching TRBD2 (6 bases). The CDR3 spans 14 residues. Trimming shortened V by 8 bases and J by 6 bases, and 20 bases separated the two germline ends. CDR1 and CDR2 (germline): SQVTM, ANQGSEA. The CDR3 DNA reads as TGCAGCCTACCTGGAAAGGGAGGATTCAATGAGCAGTTCTTC. Protein product: CSLPGKGGFNEQFF.

The V and J genes are TRBV10-3 and TRBJ1-5; no clear D. From germline, CDR1 is ENHRY and CDR2 SYGVKD. V lost 5 bases and J lost 4, with 18 bases in between. This CDR3 contains 16 residues. CDR3 DNA sequence: TGTGCCATCAGTTCCAGGTATGGGTCCCAGAATCAGCCCCAGCATTTT. Encoded protein: CAISSRYGSQNQPQHF.

This chain connects TRBV5-5 to TRBJ1-1; no definite D call. From germline, CDR1 is SGHKS and CDR2 YYEKEE (reference sequence). Trimming shortened V by 0 bases and J by 1 base, and 7 bases separated the two germline ends. The CDR3 has 14 residues. The CDR3 is CASSLGRRNTEAFF. The DNA for the CDR3 is TGTGCCAGCAGCTTGGGCAGGCGGAACACTGAAGCTTTCTTT.

V usage is TRBV2 and J usage is TRBJ2-1; 8 nucleotides align to TRBD1. This CDR3 is 16 amino acids long. Germline V CDR1 and CDR2: SNHLY, FYNNEI. J gave up 8 bases and V 5 bases, and 14 bases lay outside the gene matches. Here the CDR3 reads CASSSPVDREIYEQFF. CDR3 sequence (DNA): TGTGCCAGCAGTAGCCCCGTGGACAGGGAGATCTATGAGCAGTTCTTC.

V and J are TRBV5-1 and TRBJ1-6; D not certain. This CDR3 is built from 14 residues. Germline V gives CDR1 SGHRS, CDR2 YFSETQ. V was clipped by 0 bases and J by 6 bases, with 7 bases between them. The CDR3 loop reads CASSLELGNSPLHF. CDR3 DNA: TGCGCCAGCAGCTTGGAACTGGGTAATTCACCCCTCCACTTT.

The chain employs TRBV7-9 and TRBJ1-2; D gene uncertain. Germline CDR1 reads SEHNR; CDR2 reads FQNEAQ (reference sequence). CDR3 length: 12 amino acids. The ends were cut back, 2 bases at V and 8 bases at J, with 9 bases in the middle. CDR3 sequence (DNA): TGTGCCAGCAGCTTACCAACTGGCGGCTACACCTTC. Its translation is CASSLPTGGYTF.

CDR3 bases: TGTGCCAGCAGCCAAGACCCCGACAGCCAAGAGACCCAGTACTTC. Translation: CASSQDPDSQETQYF. This sequence joins TRBV3-1 (or the pseudogene TRBV3-2) and TRBJ2-5; D perhaps matches TRBD1 (5 bases). V lost 0 bases and J 1 base, leaving 9 bases between the germline ends. From germline, CDR1 is LGHDT and CDR2 YNNKEL (reference sequence). The CDR3 has 15 amino acids.

This chain uses TRBV3-1 (or the pseudogene TRBV3-2) with TRBJ1-2; no reliable D call. Germline V lookup: CDR1 LGHDT, CDR2 YNNKEL (reference sequence). V lost 0 bases to trimming and J lost 4 bases, with 6 bases between them. This CDR3 contains 13 residues. CDR3 region: CASSQERSYGYTF. In DNA, the CDR3 is TGTGCCAGCAGCCAAGAGCGAAGCTATGGCTACACCTTC.

CDR3 DNA sequence: TGCGCCAGCAGCCCCCGGGACAGGGGGCTGGGTGATGGCTACACCTTC. Protein: CASSPRDRGLGDGYTF. This chain connects TRBV5-1 to TRBJ1-2, with 12 bases identical to TRBD1. V lost 4 bases, J lost 6 bases, and 10 bases stayed unmatched. The CDR3 runs 16 residues. CDR1 is SGHRS and CDR2 is YFSETQ in the germline V gene.

In DNA, the CDR3 is TGTGCCAGCAGTTTTGTCGGGACAGGGGAATTGTATGGCTACACCTTC. Amino acids: CASSFVGTGELYGYTF. The chain carries TRBV7-9 and TRBJ1-2; 10 positions match TRBD1. J was trimmed by 5 bases and V by 6 bases; bases with no gene match: 12. This CDR3 is 16 amino acids long. Germline V gives CDR1 SEHNR, CDR2 FQNEAQ (reference sequence).

CDR3 sequence reads: CASSLAGDIGQPQHF. The CDR3 DNA is TGTGCCAGCAGCTTAGCTGGGGATATCGGCCAGCCCCAGCATTTT. The V and J genes are TRBV7-2 and TRBJ1-5; the D is unclear. V lost 0 bases, J lost 7 bases, and 13 bases lay in between. Germline V lookup: CDR1 SGHTA, CDR2 FQGNSA. CDR3 length equals 15 residues.